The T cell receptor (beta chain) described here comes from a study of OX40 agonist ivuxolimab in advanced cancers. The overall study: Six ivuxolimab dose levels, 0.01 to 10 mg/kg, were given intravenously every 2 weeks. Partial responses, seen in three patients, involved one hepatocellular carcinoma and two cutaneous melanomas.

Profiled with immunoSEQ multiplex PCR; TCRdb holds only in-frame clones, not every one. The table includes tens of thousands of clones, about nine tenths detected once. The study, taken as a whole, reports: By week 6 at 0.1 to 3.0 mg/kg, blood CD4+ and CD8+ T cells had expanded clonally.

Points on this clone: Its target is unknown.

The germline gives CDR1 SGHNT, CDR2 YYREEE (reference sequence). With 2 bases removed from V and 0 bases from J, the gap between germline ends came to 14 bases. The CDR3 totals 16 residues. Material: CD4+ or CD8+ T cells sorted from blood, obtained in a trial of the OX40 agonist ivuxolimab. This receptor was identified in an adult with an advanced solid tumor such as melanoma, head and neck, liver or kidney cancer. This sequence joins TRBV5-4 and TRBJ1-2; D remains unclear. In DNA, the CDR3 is TGTGCCAGCAGCTTTGATTTATACCTAGCTAACTATGGCTACACCTTC. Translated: CASSFDLYLANYGYTF.